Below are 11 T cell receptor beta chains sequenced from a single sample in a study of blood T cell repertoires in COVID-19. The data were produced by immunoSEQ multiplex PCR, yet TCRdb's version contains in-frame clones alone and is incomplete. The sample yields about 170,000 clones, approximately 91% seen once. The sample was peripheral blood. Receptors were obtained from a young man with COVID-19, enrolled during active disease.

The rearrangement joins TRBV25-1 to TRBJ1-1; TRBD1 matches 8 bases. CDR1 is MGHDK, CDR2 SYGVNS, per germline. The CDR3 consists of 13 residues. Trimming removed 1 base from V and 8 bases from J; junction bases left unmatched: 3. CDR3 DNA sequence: TGTGCCAGCAGTGAATGGGACAGGCTCGAAGCTTTCTTT. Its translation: CASSEWDRLEAFF.

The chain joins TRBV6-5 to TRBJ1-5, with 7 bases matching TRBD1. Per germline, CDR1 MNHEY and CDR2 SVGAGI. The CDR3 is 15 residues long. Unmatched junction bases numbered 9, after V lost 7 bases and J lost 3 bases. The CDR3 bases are TGTGCCAGCACGGTTACAGGGGCTTACAATCAGCCCCAGCATTTT. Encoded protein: CASTVTGAYNQPQHF.

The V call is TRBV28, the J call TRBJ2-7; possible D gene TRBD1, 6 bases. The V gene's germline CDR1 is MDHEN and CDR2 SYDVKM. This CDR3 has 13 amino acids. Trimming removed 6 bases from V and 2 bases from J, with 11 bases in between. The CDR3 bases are TGTGCCAGCAGGGGCAGGGGTCCCTACGAGCAGTACTTC. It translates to CASRGRGPYEQYF. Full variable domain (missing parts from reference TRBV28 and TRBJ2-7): DVKVTQSSRYLVKRTGEKVFLECVQDMDHENMFWYRQDPGLGLRLIYFSYDVKMKEKGDIPEGYSVSREKKERFSLILESASTNQTSMYLCASRGRGPYEQYFGPGTRLTVT.

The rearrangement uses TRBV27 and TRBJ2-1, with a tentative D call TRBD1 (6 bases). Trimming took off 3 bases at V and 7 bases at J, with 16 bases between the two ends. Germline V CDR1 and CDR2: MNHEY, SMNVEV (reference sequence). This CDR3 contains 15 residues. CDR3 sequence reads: CASSLGASGLNEQFF. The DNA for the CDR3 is TGTGCCAGCAGTTTGGGGGCCTCGGGCTTGAATGAGCAGTTCTTC.

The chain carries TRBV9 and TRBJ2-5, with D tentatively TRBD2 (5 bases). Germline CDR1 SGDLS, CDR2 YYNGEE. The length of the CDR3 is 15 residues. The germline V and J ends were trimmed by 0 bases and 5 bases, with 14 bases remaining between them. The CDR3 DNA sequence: TGTGCCAGCAGCGTAGATGCGGGCTCAAGGGAGACCCAGTACTTC. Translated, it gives CASSVDAGSRETQYF.

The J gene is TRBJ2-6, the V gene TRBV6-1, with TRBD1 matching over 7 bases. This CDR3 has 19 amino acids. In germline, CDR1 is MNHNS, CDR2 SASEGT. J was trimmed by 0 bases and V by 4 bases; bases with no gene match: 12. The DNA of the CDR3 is TGTGCCAGCAGTGGAACACCCGGGACAGCCCGCTCTGGGGCCAACGTCCTGACTTTC. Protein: CASSGTPGTARSGANVLTF.

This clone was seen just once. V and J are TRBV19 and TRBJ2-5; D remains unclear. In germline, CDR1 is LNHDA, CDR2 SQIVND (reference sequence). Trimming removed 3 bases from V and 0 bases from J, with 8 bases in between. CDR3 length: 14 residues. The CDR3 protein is CASSIFADQETQYF. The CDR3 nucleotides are TGTGCCAGTAGTATTTTCGCGGACCAAGAGACCCAGTACTTC.

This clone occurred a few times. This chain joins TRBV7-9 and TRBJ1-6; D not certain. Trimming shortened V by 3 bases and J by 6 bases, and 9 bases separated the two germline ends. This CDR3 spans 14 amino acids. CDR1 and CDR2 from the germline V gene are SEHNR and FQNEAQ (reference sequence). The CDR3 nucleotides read TGTGCCAGCAGCTTCGGGAGCTTTAATTCACCCCTCCACTTT. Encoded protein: CASSFGSFNSPLHF.

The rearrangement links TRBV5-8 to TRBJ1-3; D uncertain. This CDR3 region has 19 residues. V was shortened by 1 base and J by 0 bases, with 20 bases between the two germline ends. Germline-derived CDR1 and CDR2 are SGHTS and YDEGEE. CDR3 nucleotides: TGTGCCAGCAGCTTGACAAGCCGGGCGGGCGAGAACTCTGGAAACACCATATATTTT. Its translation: CASSLTSRAGENSGNTIYF.

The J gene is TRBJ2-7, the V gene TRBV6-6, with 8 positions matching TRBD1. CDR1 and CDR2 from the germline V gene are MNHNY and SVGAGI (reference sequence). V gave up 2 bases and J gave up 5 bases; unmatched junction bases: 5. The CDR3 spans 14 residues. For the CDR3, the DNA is TGTGCCAGCAGTTACATCAGGGGGCGGGACGAGCAGTACTTC. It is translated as CASSYIRGRDEQYF.

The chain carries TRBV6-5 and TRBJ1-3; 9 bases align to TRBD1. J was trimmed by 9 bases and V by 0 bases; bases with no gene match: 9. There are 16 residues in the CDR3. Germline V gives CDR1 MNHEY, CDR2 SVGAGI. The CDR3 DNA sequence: TGTGCCAGCAGTTACTCTCCGGGACAGGGTGGGCGCACCATATATTTT. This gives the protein CASSYSPGQGGRTIYF.